These 24 T cell receptor beta chains share one sample of origin, sequenced in a study of blood T cell repertoires in COVID-19. Assay used: immunoSEQ multiplex PCR; TCRdb lists only in-frame clones, some missing. The table records roughly 150,000 clones, 83% of them present only once. The sample comprised peripheral blood. The origin of the receptors is a woman aged 80 or over with acute or convalescent COVID-19.

V gene TRBV19 combines with J gene TRBJ2-7; 10 bases are a match to TRBD1. J gave up 5 bases and V 5 bases, and 12 bases lay outside the gene matches. The length of the CDR3 is 16 residues. Germline loops: CDR1 LNHDA, CDR2 SQIVND (reference sequence). CDR3 sequence: CASSPQGGTGDNEQYF. The CDR3 bases are TGTGCCAGTAGTCCCCAGGGGGGGACAGGGGACAACGAGCAGTACTTC.

This clone was seen more than once but under ten times. The chain joins TRBV3-1 (or the pseudogene TRBV3-2) to TRBJ2-7, with 8 positions matching TRBD1. Germline V gives CDR1 LGHDT, CDR2 YNNKEL (reference sequence). The CDR3 extends over 14 amino acids. Unmatched junction bases numbered 7, after V lost 2 bases and J lost 7 bases. CDR3 sequence: CASSQRTGFGEQYF. The CDR3 nucleotides read TGTGCCAGCAGCCAACGGACAGGGTTCGGGGAGCAGTACTTC.

V and J are TRBV7-2 and TRBJ1-3; D is uncertain. Germline CDR1 reads SGHTA; CDR2 reads FQGNSA. Trimming took 2 bases from V and 0 from J, leaving 14 bases between them. The length of the CDR3 is 17 residues. The CDR3 DNA is TGTGCCAGCAGCTTAAGCGGTACATCCCCCTCTGGAAACACCATATATTTT. Translating it yields CASSLSGTSPSGNTIYF.

This rearrangement joins TRBV14 to TRBJ2-3; possibly TRBD2 for D (6 bases). Germline CDR1 is SGHDN and CDR2 is FVKESK. The CDR3 loop spans 14 amino acids. V was pared by 4 bases and J by 0 bases, with 8 bases between. Written as DNA, the CDR3 is TGTGCCAGCAGCCGAGGACTAAGCACAGATACGCAGTATTTT. It encodes CASSRGLSTDTQYF.

The chain couples TRBV29-1 to TRBJ2-1; TRBD2 agrees at 16 bases. CDR1 and CDR2 from the germline V gene are SQVTM and ANQGSEA. Unmatched junction bases numbered 4, after V lost 4 bases and J lost 4 bases. The CDR3 is 16 amino acids. CDR3 loop: CSVVGLAGGRYNEQFF. CDR3 in DNA: TGCAGCGTTGTGGGACTAGCGGGGGGGAGATACAATGAGCAGTTCTTC.

The CDR3 nucleotides read TGTGCCAGCTCACTGACTATTTTGAATGAGCAGTTCTTC. This codes for CASSLTILNEQFF. The gene calls are TRBV18 and TRBJ2-1; weak D call: TRBD2 (5 bases). Trimming pared 4 bases from V and 7 bases from J, leaving 11 bases between. From germline, CDR1 is KGHSH and CDR2 LQKENI. CDR3 length: 13 residues.

The V and J genes are TRBV5-1 and TRBJ2-5, with TRBD2 matching over 15 bases. Germline V gene sequence: CDR1 SGHRS, CDR2 YFSETQ. This CDR3 region has 17 residues. Trimming took 2 bases from V and 3 from J; bases not matched to a gene: 5. Here the CDR3 reads CASSLGLAGGPKETQYF. The DNA of the CDR3 is TGCGCCAGCAGCTTAGGACTAGCGGGGGGGCCAAAAGAGACCCAGTACTTC.

This rearrangement joins TRBV19 to TRBJ1-1; 9 positions match TRBD1. The ends lost 7 bases at V and 2 bases at J; junction bases unmatched: 5. There are 14 residues in the CDR3. Germline V lookup: CDR1 LNHDA, CDR2 SQIVND (reference sequence). CDR3 nucleotide sequence: TGTGCCAGTACTCCGGGACAGGGCAACACTGAAGCTTTCTTT. Translated, it gives CASTPGQGNTEAFF.

This sequence joins TRBV2 and TRBJ2-1; 7 positions agree with TRBD1. There are 14 residues in the CDR3. The trim removed 7 bases at V and 0 bases at J, leaving 3 bases unmatched. Germline CDR1 SNHLY, CDR2 FYNNEI. CDR3 region: CASNRDSSYNEQFF. The CDR3 coding sequence is TGTGCCAGCAATAGGGACAGCTCCTACAATGAGCAGTTCTTC.

This clone was seen just once. V usage is TRBV5-1 and J usage is TRBJ2-2; D is unresolved. V lost 4 bases, J lost 0 bases, and 7 bases lay in between. CDR3 size: 14 residues. Germline V lookup: CDR1 SGHRS, CDR2 YFSETQ. CDR3 DNA: TGCGCCAGCAGCGAACAGTCGAACACCGGGGAGCTGTTTTTT. Protein product: CASSEQSNTGELFF.

This rearrangement joins TRBV4-3 to TRBJ1-1; the D is unclear. CDR1 and CDR2 (germline): LGHNA, YSLEER. The CDR3 contains 13 residues. Trimming pared 4 bases from V and 1 base from J, leaving 7 bases between. The CDR3 sequence is CASSRHSNTEAFF. The CDR3, as DNA: TGCGCCAGCAGCCGACACTCGAACACTGAAGCTTTCTTT.

This clone was recorded once. The genes are TRBV6-2 or TRBV6-3 and TRBJ1-5; D uncertain. The CDR3 runs to 15 residues. The V end lost 2 bases, the J end lost 4 bases, and 12 bases lay between the germline ends. The germline gives CDR1 MNHEY, CDR2 SVGEGT. CDR3 in amino acids: CASSYVAGSNQPQHF. The CDR3, as DNA: TGTGCCAGCAGTTACGTTGCGGGATCGAATCAGCCCCAGCATTTT.

V and J are TRBV5-6 and TRBJ1-4; no firm D call. Deletions cut 1 base from V and 8 bases from J, with 12 bases between. Germline-derived CDR1 and CDR2 are SGHDT and YYEEEE. This CDR3 has 14 residues. CDR3 loop: CASSLPSTREKLFF. The CDR3 DNA reads TGTGCCAGCAGCTTGCCCTCCACGCGAGAAAAACTGTTTTTT.

This sequence joins TRBV6-6 and TRBJ1-6; D remains ambiguous. Germline lookup yields CDR1 MNHNY and CDR2 SVGAGI (reference sequence). The V and J ends lost 2 bases and 6 bases respectively, with 8 bases between them. This CDR3 comprises 14 residues. The CDR3 protein is CASSYVQSNSPLHF. The CDR3 DNA sequence: TGTGCCAGCAGTTACGTACAGAGTAATTCACCCCTCCACTTT.

This chain links TRBV2 with TRBJ2-3; 9 bases line up with TRBD1. CDR3 length: 16 amino acids. J lost 3 bases, V lost 0 bases, and 4 bases had no gene match. Per the germline V gene, CDR1 is SNHLY and CDR2 is FYNNEI. CDR3 coding DNA: TGTGCCAGCAGTGAAGCGGGACAGGGACCGACAGATACGCAGTATTTT. Its translation: CASSEAGQGPTDTQYF.

The chain employs TRBV5-1 and TRBJ2-7; possible D gene TRBD2, 5 bases. Trimming removed 4 bases at V and 3 bases at J, with 14 bases between. The CDR3 extends over 14 amino acids. Germline assignment: CDR1 SGHRS and CDR2 YFSETQ. CDR3 residues: CASSNGHGLYEQYF. CDR3 bases: TGCGCCAGCAGCAACGGCCATGGACTCTACGAGCAGTACTTC.

The table lists this clone with a few counts. V gene TRBV7-6 combines with J gene TRBJ2-2, with 9 bases matching TRBD2. The CDR3 contains 15 residues. Germline values: CDR1 SGHVS, CDR2 FNYEAQ. J was trimmed by 6 bases and V by 2 bases; bases with no gene match: 4. Here the CDR3 DNA reads TGTGCCAGCAGCTTATCGGCGGGGGGGCCCGGGGAGCTGTTTTTT. It encodes CASSLSAGGPGELFF.

In DNA form, the CDR3 reads TGTGCCAGCAGTGATCCAGCGGGGGCGGCAGAGACCCAGTACTTC. Translated: CASSDPAGAAETQYF. This chain uses TRBV25-1 with TRBJ2-5, with 8 bases fitting TRBD2. The CDR3 runs 15 residues. Germline assignment: CDR1 MGHDK and CDR2 SYGVNS. V was pared by 3 bases and J by 4 bases, with 7 bases of the junction left unmatched.

The chain links TRBV19 to TRBJ2-5; perhaps TRBD1 as D (6 bases). CDR1 LNHDA and CDR2 SQIVND come from the germline V gene (reference sequence). This CDR3 comprises 14 residues. V was clipped by 4 bases and J by 5 bases, with 14 bases between them. CDR3 loop: CASSKRGGGETQYF. DNA of the CDR3: TGTGCCAGTAGTAAACGTGGGGGCGGGGAGACCCAGTACTTC.

V gene TRBV23-1 combines with J gene TRBJ1-2; possibly TRBD1 for D (5 bases). TRBV23-1 is treated as an ORF (open reading frame) with a function not yet certain. V was clipped by 2 bases and J by 3 bases, with 16 bases between them. The CDR3 length is 16 residues. The CDR3 DNA reads TGCGCCAGCAGTCAACTTGTCCCGGGGGTATACTATGGCTACACCTTC. Translating it yields CASSQLVPGVYYGYTF.

V usage is TRBV19 and J usage is TRBJ2-7; 8 nucleotides match TRBD1. Germline V CDR1 and CDR2: LNHDA, SQIVND (reference sequence). This CDR3 is built from 14 residues. Germline trimming cut 7 bases from V and 1 base from J; bases unmatched to any gene: 6. The CDR3 nucleotides read TGTGCCAGTACTAGCACAGGGGGTTCCTACGAGCAGTACTTC. This sequence encodes CASTSTGGSYEQYF.

The J gene is TRBJ1-2, the V gene TRBV28; D is uncertain. This CDR3 comprises 16 residues. The V end lost 6 bases, the J end lost 1 base, and 18 bases lay between the germline ends. Germline CDR1 reads MDHEN; CDR2 reads SYDVKM. The CDR3 is CASREGPGALNYGYTF. CDR3 in DNA: TGTGCCAGCAGAGAAGGGCCGGGAGCTCTTAACTATGGCTACACCTTC.

This chain links TRBV24-1 with TRBJ1-5, with 7 positions matching TRBD1. V shed 1 base and J 2 bases; nucleotides not matched to a gene: 10. The CDR3 is 18 amino acids. Germline-derived CDR1 and CDR2 are KGHDR and SFDVKD. Here the CDR3 reads CATSDLGSGRGGNQPQHF. The DNA of the CDR3 is TGTGCCACCAGTGATTTAGGGAGCGGCAGGGGGGGCAATCAGCCCCAGCATTTT.

This chain links TRBV6-1 with TRBJ2-7, with TRBD1 identical over 9 bases. CDR3 length: 15 amino acids. The germline CDR1 and CDR2 sequences are MNHNS and SASEGT. The V gene end was trimmed by 3 bases and the J gene end by 3 bases; junction bases not matched to a gene: 6. The CDR3 loop reads CASSEGQGRGYEQYF. The DNA of the CDR3 is TGTGCCAGCAGTGAGGGACAGGGCCGGGGCTACGAGCAGTACTTC.